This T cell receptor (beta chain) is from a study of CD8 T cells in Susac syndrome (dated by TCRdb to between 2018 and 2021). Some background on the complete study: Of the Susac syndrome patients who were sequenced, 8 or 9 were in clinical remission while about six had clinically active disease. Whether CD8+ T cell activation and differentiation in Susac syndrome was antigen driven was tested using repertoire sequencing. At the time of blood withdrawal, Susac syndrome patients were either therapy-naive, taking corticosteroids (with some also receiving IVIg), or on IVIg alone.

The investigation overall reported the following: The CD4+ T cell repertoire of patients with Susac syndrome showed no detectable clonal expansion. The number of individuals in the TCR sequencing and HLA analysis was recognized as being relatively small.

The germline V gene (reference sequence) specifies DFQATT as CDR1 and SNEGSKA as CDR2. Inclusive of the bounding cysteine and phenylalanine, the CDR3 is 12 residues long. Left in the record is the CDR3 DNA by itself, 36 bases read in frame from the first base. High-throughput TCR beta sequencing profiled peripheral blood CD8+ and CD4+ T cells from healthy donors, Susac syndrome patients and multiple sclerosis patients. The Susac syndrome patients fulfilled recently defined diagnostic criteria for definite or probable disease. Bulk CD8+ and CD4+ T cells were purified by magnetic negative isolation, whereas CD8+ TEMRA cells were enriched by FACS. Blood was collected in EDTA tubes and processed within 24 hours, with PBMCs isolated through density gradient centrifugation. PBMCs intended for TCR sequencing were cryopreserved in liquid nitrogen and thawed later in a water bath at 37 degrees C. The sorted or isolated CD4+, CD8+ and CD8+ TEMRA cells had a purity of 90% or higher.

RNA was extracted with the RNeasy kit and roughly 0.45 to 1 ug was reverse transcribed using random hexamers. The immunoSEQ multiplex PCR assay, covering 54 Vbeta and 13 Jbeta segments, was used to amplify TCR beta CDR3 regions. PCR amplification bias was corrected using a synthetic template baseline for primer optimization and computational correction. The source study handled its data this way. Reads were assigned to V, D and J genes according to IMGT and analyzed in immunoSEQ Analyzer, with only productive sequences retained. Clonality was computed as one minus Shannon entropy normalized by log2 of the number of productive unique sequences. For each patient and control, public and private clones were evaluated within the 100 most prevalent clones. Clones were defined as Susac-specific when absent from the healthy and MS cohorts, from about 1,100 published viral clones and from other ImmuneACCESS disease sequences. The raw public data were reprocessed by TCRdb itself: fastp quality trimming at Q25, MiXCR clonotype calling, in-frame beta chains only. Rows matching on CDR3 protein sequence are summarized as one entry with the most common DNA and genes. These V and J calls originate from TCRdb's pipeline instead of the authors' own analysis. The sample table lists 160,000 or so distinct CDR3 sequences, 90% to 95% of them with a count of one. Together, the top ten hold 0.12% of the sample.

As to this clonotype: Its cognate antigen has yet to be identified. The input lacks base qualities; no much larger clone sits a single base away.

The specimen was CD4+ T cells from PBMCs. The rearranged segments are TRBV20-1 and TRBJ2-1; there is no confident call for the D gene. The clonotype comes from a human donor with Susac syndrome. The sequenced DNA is TGCTCGAAATCGGACGGCGGCAATGAGCAGTTCTTC. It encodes CSKSDGGNEQFF.